This TCR beta chain was captured in a study of T cells in localized non-small cell lung cancer. Measured with immunoSEQ multiplex PCR; TCRdb has only the in-frame clones, and not every one. This sample carries approximately 60,000 clones, 90% of them seen once, and the ten largest clones take just under 2%. Germline V lookup: CDR1 SGHVS, CDR2 FNYEAQ. Trimming at V came to 3 bases and at J to 5 bases, leaving 11 bases not matched to a gene. The CDR3 is 16 amino acids. The study's findings and limits: T cell clonality was highest in uninvolved adjacent lung, above tumor. Adjacent lung held a median 57 of the top 100 tumor clones.

Notes on this clone: Its target is unknown.

This chain joins TRBV7-6 and TRBJ2-7, with 9 bases fitting TRBD2. The sequences come from peripheral blood, collected before any cancer treatment. The clonotype comes from a woman between 40 and 69 years old with stage I lung adenocarcinoma. In nucleotides, the CDR3 is TGTGCCAGCAGCTTGGCTACCGGGACTAGCTTCCACGAGCAGTACTTC. It specifies CASSLATGTSFHEQYF.